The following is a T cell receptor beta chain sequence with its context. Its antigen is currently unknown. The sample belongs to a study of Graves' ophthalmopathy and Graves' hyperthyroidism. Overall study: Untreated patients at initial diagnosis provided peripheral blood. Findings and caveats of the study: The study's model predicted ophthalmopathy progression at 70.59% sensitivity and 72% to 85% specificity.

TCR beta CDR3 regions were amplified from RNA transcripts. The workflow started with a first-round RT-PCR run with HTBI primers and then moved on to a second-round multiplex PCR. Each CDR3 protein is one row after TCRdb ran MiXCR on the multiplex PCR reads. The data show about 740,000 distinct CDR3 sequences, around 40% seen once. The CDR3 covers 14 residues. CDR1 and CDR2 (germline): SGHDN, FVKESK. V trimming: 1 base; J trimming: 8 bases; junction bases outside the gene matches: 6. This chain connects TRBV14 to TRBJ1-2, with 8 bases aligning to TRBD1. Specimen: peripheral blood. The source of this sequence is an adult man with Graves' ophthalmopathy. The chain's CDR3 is CASSQGSDRGGYTF. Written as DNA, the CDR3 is TGTGCCAGCAGCCAAGGATCCGACAGGGGCGGCTACACCTTC.